A single sample is the source of the 14 T cell receptor beta chains below, sequenced in a study of shared clonotypes between healthy human individuals. Some clones are missing from TCRdb's copy, which holds only in-frame ones; the method was immunoSEQ multiplex PCR. Of 2 million to 3 million clones in the sample, around 94% were seen once. The sequenced sample was naive CD4+ T cells sorted from blood. Subset here: CD45RA+ positively selected. The receptors come from a young man in good health.

The V and J genes are TRBV5-6 and TRBJ1-2, with unresolved D. Germline V lookup: CDR1 SGHDT, CDR2 YYEEEE. The CDR3 runs 15 residues. V shed 4 bases and J shed 4 bases, with 17 bases lying between them. The CDR3 DNA reads TGTGCCAGCAGCGCTGTGGGGAGGCAGGCCTATGGCTACACCTTC. This gives the protein CASSAVGRQAYGYTF.

The V and J genes are TRBV2 and TRBJ1-6, with TRBD1 matching 7 bases. CDR3 length: 12 residues. The germline V gene encodes CDR1 SNHLY and CDR2 FYNNEI. Trimming removed 9 bases from V and 9 bases from J; junction bases left unmatched: 5. CDR3 amino acids: CARTGIGSPLHF. As DNA, the CDR3 is TGTGCCAGGACAGGGATAGGTTCACCCCTCCACTTT.

Comment on this clone: The same CDR3 also results from other DNA sequences found in this sample. In DNA, the CDR3 is TGCGCCAGCAGCCTAGAGGGGACAGATACGCAGTATTTT. Amino acids: CASSLEGTDTQYF. The rearrangement uses TRBV4-1 and TRBJ2-3; possibly TRBD1 or TRBD2 for D (5 bases each). Germline loops: CDR1 MGHRA, CDR2 YSYEKL. With 4 bases removed from V and 3 bases from J, the gap between germline ends came to 8 bases. The CDR3 totals 13 residues.

This sequence joins TRBV20-1 and TRBJ2-1, with unresolved D. CDR3 length equals 11 residues. From germline, CDR1 is DFQATT and CDR2 SNEGSKA (reference sequence). V gave up 4 bases and J gave up 10 bases, with 11 bases separating them. The CDR3, as DNA: TGCAGTGCTAAAGCTAGTAACGAGCAGTTCTTC. Encoded protein: CSAKASNEQFF.

The V call is TRBV28, the J call TRBJ2-3; 8 bases are shared with TRBD1. Germline trimming cut 11 bases from V and 4 bases from J; bases unmatched to any gene: 8. The CDR3 spans 13 residues. Germline V gene lookup returns CDR1 MDHEN and CDR2 SYDVKM. The CDR3 DNA reads as TGTGCCCTCAGCTCAGGGGGCCCAGATACGCAGTATTTT. This encodes CALSSGGPDTQYF. The full variable domain, rest sourced from reference TRBV28 and TRBJ2-3, is DVKVTQSSRYLVKRTGEKVFLECVQDMDHENMFWYRQDPGLGLRLIYFSYDVKMKEKGDIPEGYSVSREKKERFSLILESASTNQTSMYLCALSSGGPDTQYFGPGTRLTVL.

This clone has a single count. The CDR3 region has the DNA TGTGCCAGTAGCTCCTCCGGGACAGGGGGCATGGAGACCCAGTACTTC. It is translated as CASSSSGTGGMETQYF. This chain joins TRBV19 and TRBJ2-5; TRBD1 matches at 12 bases. The CDR3 totals 16 residues. The V gene end was trimmed by 6 bases and the J gene end by 5 bases; junction bases not matched to a gene: 10. The germline V gene has CDR1 LNHDA and CDR2 SQIVND (reference sequence).

The V call is TRBV6-5, the J call TRBJ1-2; no clear D gene. This CDR3 is 14 amino acids long. V lost 0 bases, J lost 7 bases, and 12 bases lay in between. Germline V gives CDR1 MNHEY, CDR2 SVGAGI. This CDR3 is CASSYSPAGVGYTF. CDR3 sequence (DNA): TGTGCCAGCAGTTACTCTCCTGCTGGGGTTGGCTACACCTTC.

This clone showed up just once. The chain combines TRBV4-3 with TRBJ1-1; 7 bases are shared with TRBD1. CDR3 length: 15 amino acids. Germline loops: CDR1 LGHNA, CDR2 YSLEER. With 0 bases clipped from V and 4 bases from J, the junction kept 5 bases outside the gene matches. CDR3 loop: CASSQEAQGSTEAFF. The CDR3 DNA reads TGCGCCAGCAGCCAAGAGGCACAGGGGTCCACTGAAGCTTTCTTT.

This chain uses TRBV7-9 with TRBJ2-5; the D gene is possibly TRBD2 (5 bases). The germline CDR1 and CDR2 sequences are SEHNR and FQNEAQ (reference sequence). The length of the CDR3 is 13 residues. V was trimmed by 5 bases and J by 5 bases, leaving 12 bases between them. As DNA, the CDR3 is TGTGCCAGCAGCCCCCCCGGGAAGGAGACCCAGTACTTC. Protein product: CASSPPGKETQYF.

V usage is TRBV5-1 and J usage is TRBJ2-2; 8 nucleotides agree with TRBD1. V trimming: 4 bases; J trimming: 4 bases; junction bases outside the gene matches: 9. From germline, CDR1 is SGHRS and CDR2 YFSETQ. This CDR3 contains 16 residues. CDR3 residues: CASSPGDRTGTGELFF. The CDR3 nucleotides read TGCGCCAGCAGCCCAGGGGACAGGACAGGCACCGGGGAGCTGTTTTTT. Looking up the rest from reference TRBV5-1 and TRBJ2-2 gives the full variable domain: KAGVTQTPRYLIKTRGQQVTLSCSPISGHRSVSWYQQTPGQGLQFLFEYFSETQRNKGNFPGRFSGRQFSNSRSEMNVSTLELGDSALYLCASSPGDRTGTGELFFGEGSRLTVL.

Notes on this clone: Different DNA sequences within this sample yield the same CDR3. CDR3: CASSLVLAGGLGEQYF. The CDR3 bases are TGCGCCAGCAGCTTGGTACTAGCGGGGGGTTTGGGTGAGCAGTACTTC. The chain carries TRBV5-1 and TRBJ2-7; 12 bases agree with TRBD2. The CDR3 is made up of 16 amino acids. V trimming: 0 bases; J trimming: 7 bases; junction bases outside the gene matches: 8. Germline V CDR1 and CDR2: SGHRS, YFSETQ.

The rearrangement links TRBV18 to TRBJ1-1; D is unresolved. V gave up 4 bases and J gave up 0 bases, with 12 bases separating them. Germline loops: CDR1 KGHSH, CDR2 LQKENI. The CDR3 is made up of 15 amino acids. This CDR3 reads CASSQNPGVNTEAFF. CDR3 nucleotide sequence: TGTGCCAGCTCACAGAACCCCGGGGTGAACACTGAAGCTTTCTTT.

V is TRBV7-2 and J is TRBJ2-5, with TRBD2 matching 12 bases. Matching the DNA end better, TRBJ2-7 makes the J call doubtful. The CDR3 has 17 amino acids. Germline V CDR1 and CDR2: SGHTA, FQGNSA. DNA for the CDR3: TGTGCCAGCAGCTTAGCGCGACTAGCGGGGGACTCCTACGAGCAGTACTTC. Encoded protein: CASSLARLAGDSYEQYF.

This clone was seen just once. This rearrangement joins TRBV2 to TRBJ2-2, with a tentative D call TRBD1 (6 bases). Between the trimmed V and J ends, which lost 6 bases and 4 bases, there was a span of 15 bases. Looked up from germline, CDR1 is SNHLY and CDR2 is FYNNEI. CDR3 length equals 15 residues. CDR3 residues: CASSAGTRGTGELFF. Here the CDR3 DNA reads TGTGCCAGCAGCGCAGGGACCAGGGGCACCGGGGAGCTGTTTTTT. The full variable domain, its missing parts supplied by reference TRBV2 and TRBJ2-2, is EPEVTQTPSHQVTQMGQEVILRCVPISNHLYFYWYRQILGQKVEFLVSFYNNEISEKSEIFDDQFSVERPDGSNFTLKIRSTKLEDSAMYFCASSAGTRGTGELFFGEGSRLTVL.